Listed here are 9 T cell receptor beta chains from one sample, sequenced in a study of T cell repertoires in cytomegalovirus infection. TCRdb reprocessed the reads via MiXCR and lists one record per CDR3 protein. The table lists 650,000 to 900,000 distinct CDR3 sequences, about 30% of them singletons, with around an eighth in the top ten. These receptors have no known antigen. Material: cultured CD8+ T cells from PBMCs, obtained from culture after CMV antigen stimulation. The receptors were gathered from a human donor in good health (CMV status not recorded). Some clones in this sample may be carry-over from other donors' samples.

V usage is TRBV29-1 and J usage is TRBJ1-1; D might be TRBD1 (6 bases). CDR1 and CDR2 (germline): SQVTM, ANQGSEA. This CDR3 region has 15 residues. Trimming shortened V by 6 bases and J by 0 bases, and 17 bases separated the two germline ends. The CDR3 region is CSVDFSGHMNTEAFF. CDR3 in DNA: TGCAGCGTAGACTTTTCGGGACATATGAACACTGAAGCTTTCTTT.

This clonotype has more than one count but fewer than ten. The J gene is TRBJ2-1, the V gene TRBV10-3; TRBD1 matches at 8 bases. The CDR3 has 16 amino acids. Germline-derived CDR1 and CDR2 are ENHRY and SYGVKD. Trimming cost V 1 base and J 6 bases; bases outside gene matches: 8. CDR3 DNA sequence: TGTGCCATCAGTGAGTTTCCGGGACAGGCTATCAATGAGCAGTTCTTC. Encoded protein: CAISEFPGQAINEQFF.

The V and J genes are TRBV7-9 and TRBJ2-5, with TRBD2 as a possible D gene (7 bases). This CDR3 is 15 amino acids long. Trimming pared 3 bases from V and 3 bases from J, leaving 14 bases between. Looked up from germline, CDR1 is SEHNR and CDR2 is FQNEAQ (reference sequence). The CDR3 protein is CASSLGGPPKETQYF. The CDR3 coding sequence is TGTGCCAGCAGCTTGGGGGGGCCCCCTAAAGAGACCCAGTACTTC.

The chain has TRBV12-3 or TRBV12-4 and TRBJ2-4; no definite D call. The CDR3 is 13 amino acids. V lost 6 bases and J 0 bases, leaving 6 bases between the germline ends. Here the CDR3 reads CASSHVAKNIQYF. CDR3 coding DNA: TGTGCCAGCAGCCATGTAGCCAAAAACATTCAGTACTTC.

The CDR3 bases are TGTGCCAGCAGCGCCGGGACTAGAGGCGAGCAGTACGTC. This codes for CASSAGTRGEQYV. This chain joins TRBV9 and TRBJ2-7; 8 bases line up with TRBD2. CDR3 size: 13 residues. Germline V gene sequence: CDR1 SGDLS, CDR2 YYNGEE. V lost 3 bases and J lost 6; bases outside the gene matches: 5.

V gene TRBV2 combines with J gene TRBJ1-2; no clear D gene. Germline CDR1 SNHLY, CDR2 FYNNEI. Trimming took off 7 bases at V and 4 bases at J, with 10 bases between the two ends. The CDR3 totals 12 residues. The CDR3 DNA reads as TGTGCCAGCATTGTCGGTATCTATGGCTACACCTTC. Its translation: CASIVGIYGYTF.

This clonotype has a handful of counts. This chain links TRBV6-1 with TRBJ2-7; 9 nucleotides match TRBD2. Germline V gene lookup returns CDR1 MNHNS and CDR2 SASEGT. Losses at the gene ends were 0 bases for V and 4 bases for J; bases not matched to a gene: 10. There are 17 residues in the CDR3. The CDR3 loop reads CASSEAHSGGDPYEQYV. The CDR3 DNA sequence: TGTGCCAGCAGTGAAGCCCATAGCGGGGGAGACCCTTACGAGCAGTACGTC.

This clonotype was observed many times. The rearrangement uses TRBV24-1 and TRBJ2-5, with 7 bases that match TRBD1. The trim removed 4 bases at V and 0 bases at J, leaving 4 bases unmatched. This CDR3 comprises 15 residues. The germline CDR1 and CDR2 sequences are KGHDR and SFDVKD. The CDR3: CATSELQGNQETQYF. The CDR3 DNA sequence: TGTGCCACCAGTGAATTACAGGGGAACCAAGAGACCCAGTACTTC.

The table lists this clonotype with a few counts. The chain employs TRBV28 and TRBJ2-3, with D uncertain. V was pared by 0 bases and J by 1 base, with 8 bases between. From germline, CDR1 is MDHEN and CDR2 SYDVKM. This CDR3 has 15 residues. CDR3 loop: CASSLCLYCTDTQYF. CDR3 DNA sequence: TGTGCCAGCAGTTTATGCTTGTATTGCACAGATACGCAGTATTTT.